The clone carrying this T cell receptor beta chain was seen ten or more times. The CDR3 has 16 amino acids. The V gene end was trimmed by 4 bases and the J gene end by 3 bases; junction bases not matched to a gene: 8. CDR1 is LGHNA, CDR2 YNFKEQ, per germline. The data belong to a study of human T cells and chemical hapten exposure. TCRdb processed the RACE reads anew with MiXCR; each CDR3 protein has one entry. The sample holds more than 85,000 distinct CDR3 sequences, roughly a tenth seen once. Specified time point: patch test 2, 6 weeks after DPC sensitization. Treatment given: therapeutic diphenylcyclopropenone sensitization with weekly scalp DPC.

This chain links TRBV4-2 with TRBJ2-1; 8 nucleotides match TRBD1. This clonotype originated in a woman aged 40 to 50 with alopecia areata. Some clones in this sample may be carry-over from other donors' samples. The sequencing used whole blood, collected in connection with sensitization to the hapten diphenylcyclopropenone (DPC). CDR3 sequence: CASSLTGTGDYNEQFF. The CDR3 DNA reads as TGTGCCAGCAGCCTCACCGGGACAGGAGACTACAATGAGCAGTTCTTC.